The 25 T cell receptor beta chains in this list originate from one sample, sequenced in a study of pediatric ulcerative colitis. Sequencing used immunoSEQ multiplex PCR; TCRdb keeps in-frame clones, though not all of them. The sample lists about 36,000 clones; around four fifths were seen once. Material for sequencing was blood. These receptors came from a girl aged 5-17 years with moderate ulcerative colitis.

The chain carries TRBV6-1 and TRBJ1-1; no definite D call. V was cut by 6 bases and J by 1 base, with 9 bases left in between. This CDR3 comprises 13 residues. Per the germline V gene, CDR1 is MNHNS and CDR2 is SASEGT. The CDR3 DNA reads as TGTGCCAGCAGAGAAAGTTCGAACACTGAAGCTTTCTTT. Translating it yields CASRESSNTEAFF.

The chain joins TRBV7-6 to TRBJ2-7; D is unclear. Between the trimmed V and J ends, which lost 1 base and 2 bases, there was a span of 6 bases. Germline CDR1 is SGHVS and CDR2 is FNYEAQ. This CDR3 region has 13 residues. CDR3 amino acids: CASSLETPYEQYF. Written as DNA, the CDR3 is TGTGCCAGCAGCTTAGAAACGCCCTACGAGCAGTACTTC.

The chain is built from TRBV13 and TRBJ1-1, with no clear D. This CDR3 comprises 12 residues. V dropped 11 bases and J dropped 3 bases, with 13 bases sitting between them. Germline CDR1 is PRHDT and CDR2 is FYEKMQ (reference sequence). CDR3 sequence reads: CASEGEDTEAFF. The CDR3 DNA is TGTGCCTCCGAAGGTGAGGACACTGAAGCTTTCTTT. Together with reference TRBV13 and TRBJ1-1, the CDR3 gives the full variable domain: AAGVIQSPRHLIKEKRETATLKCYPIPRHDTVYWYQQGPGQDPQFLISFYEKMQSDKGSIPDRFSAQQFSDYHSELNMSSLELGDSALYFCASEGEDTEAFFGQGTRLTVV.

The V gene is TRBV7-9, the J gene TRBJ1-2, with D uncertain. The V gene's germline CDR1 is SEHNR and CDR2 FQNEAQ (reference sequence). V gave up 4 bases and J gave up 7 bases, with 19 bases separating them. This CDR3 has 15 residues. The CDR3 reads CASSSWRLGGFGYTF. The CDR3 DNA follows: TGTGCCAGCAGCTCATGGAGGCTGGGCGGTTTTGGCTACACCTTC.

The V and J genes are TRBV7-2 and TRBJ2-2, with a weak D call TRBD2 (7 bases). Trimming pared 2 bases from V and 9 bases from J, leaving 10 bases between. Germline V gene data show CDR1 as SGHTA and CDR2 as FQGNSA. The CDR3 is made up of 13 amino acids. CDR3 nucleotides: TGTGCCAGCAGCTTAAGGGGGGGAAGGGAGCTGTTTTTT. It codes for CASSLRGGRELFF. Variable domain in full (rest from reference TRBV7-2 and TRBJ2-2): GAGVSQSPSNKVTEKGKDVELRCDPISGHTALYWYRQSLGQGLEFLIYFQGNSAPDKSGLPSDRFSAERTGGSVSTLTIQRTQQEDSAVYLCASSLRGGRELFFGEGSRLTVL.

This clone was counted a few times. The chain couples TRBV7-1 to TRBJ1-5; D possibly corresponds to TRBD1 (5 bases). TRBV7-1 is treated as an ORF (open reading frame) with a function not yet certain. This CDR3 has 19 residues. V lost 4 bases to trimming and J lost 1 base, with 23 bases between them. The DNA for the CDR3 is TGTGCCAGCAGCTTAGCGGGGACGGGTCCTTTAGGCAGCAATCAGCCCCAGCATTTT. Its translation is CASSLAGTGPLGSNQPQHF.

The V gene is TRBV4-2, the J gene TRBJ1-4; D might be TRBD1 (6 bases). Trimming shortened V by 5 bases and J by 8 bases, and 15 bases separated the two germline ends. CDR1 is LGHNA, CDR2 YNFKEQ, per germline. There are 14 residues in the CDR3. CDR3 bases: TGTGCCAGCAGCAGACAGGTAGGGGAAGAAAAACTGTTTTTT. Its protein product is CASSRQVGEEKLFF.

The chain carries TRBV7-9 and TRBJ1-2; D gene uncertain. V was trimmed by 2 bases and J by 4 bases, leaving 14 bases between them. This CDR3 region has 15 residues. Per the germline V gene, CDR1 is SEHNR and CDR2 is FQNEAQ (reference sequence). The CDR3 region has the DNA TGTGCCAGCAGCTTAAGGCGGCAAATGGCCTATGGCTACACCTTC. This sequence encodes CASSLRRQMAYGYTF. Full variable domain (missing parts from reference TRBV7-9 and TRBJ1-2): DTGVSQNPRHKITKRGQNVTFRCDPISEHNRLYWYRQTLGQGPEFLTYFQNEAQLEKSRLLSDRFSAERPKGSFSTLEIQRTEQGDSAMYLCASSLRRQMAYGYTFGSGTRLTVV.

The rearrangement joins TRBV4-2 to TRBJ2-3; D is uncertain. The CDR3 runs 15 residues. The germline V gene has CDR1 LGHNA and CDR2 YNFKEQ. Trimming pared 0 bases from V and 0 bases from J, leaving 7 bases between. The CDR3 nucleotides are TGTGCCAGCAGCCAAGATGGTGCTAGCACAGATACGCAGTATTTT. Translation gives CASSQDGASTDTQYF.

V usage is TRBV30 and J usage is TRBJ1-1; no definite D call. V shed 2 bases and J shed 1 base, with 11 bases lying between them. Looked up from germline, CDR1 is GTSNPN and CDR2 is SVGIG (reference sequence). The CDR3 has 14 residues. CDR3 loop: CAWSTQTPNTEAFF. In nucleotides, the CDR3 is TGTGCCTGGAGTACCCAGACTCCGAACACTGAAGCTTTCTTT.

This rearrangement joins TRBV9 to TRBJ2-2; D uncertain. V lost 3 bases and J 1 base, leaving 10 bases between the germline ends. The CDR3 is 15 amino acids. From germline, CDR1 is SGDLS and CDR2 YYNGEE. CDR3 amino acids: CASSAISGNTGELFF. For the CDR3, the DNA is TGTGCCAGCAGCGCGATCTCAGGGAACACCGGGGAGCTGTTTTTT.

This chain connects TRBV30 to TRBJ1-2; D remains ambiguous. The CDR3 loop spans 13 amino acids. Germline V CDR1 and CDR2: GTSNPN, SVGIG (reference sequence). V was cut by 3 bases and J by 7 bases, with 15 bases left in between. As DNA, the CDR3 is TGTGCCTGGAGCGGGCCTTGGGGATCTGGCTACACCTTC. Translating gives CAWSGPWGSGYTF.

This CDR3 is CASNFEGVSTDTQYF. The DNA for the CDR3 is TGTGCCAGCAATTTTGAGGGAGTATCCACAGATACGCAGTATTTT. The J gene is TRBJ2-3, the V gene TRBV28, with D possibly TRBD2 on 5 matching bases. CDR1 is MDHEN, CDR2 SYDVKM, per germline. The CDR3 has 15 residues. V shed 7 bases and J shed 2 bases, with 16 bases lying between them. Drawing the rest from reference TRBV28 and TRBJ2-3, the complete variable domain is DVKVTQSSRYLVKRTGEKVFLECVQDMDHENMFWYRQDPGLGLRLIYFSYDVKMKEKGDIPEGYSVSREKKERFSLILESASTNQTSMYLCASNFEGVSTDTQYFGPGTRLTVL.

The chain recombines TRBV28 with TRBJ1-2; D gene ambiguous. Germline loops: CDR1 MDHEN, CDR2 SYDVKM. The CDR3 runs to 12 residues. V was shortened by 7 bases and J by 4 bases, with 10 bases between the two germline ends. DNA for the CDR3: TGTGCCAGCACCACCGGCAGCTATGGCTACACCTTC. It encodes CASTTGSYGYTF.

This clone was counted once. The chain employs TRBV30 and TRBJ1-6; D uncertain. V lost 4 bases, J lost 9 bases, and 7 bases lay in between. CDR1 and CDR2 from the germline V gene are GTSNPN and SVGIG (reference sequence). The CDR3 length is 11 residues. The CDR3 DNA is TGTGCCTGGACGGAGAGTTCACCCCTCCACTTT. Translated: CAWTESSPLHF. Together with reference TRBV30 and TRBJ1-6, the CDR3 gives the full variable domain: SQTIHQWPATLVQPVGSPLSLECTVEGTSNPNLYWYRQAAGRGLQLLFYSVGIGQISSEVPQNLSASRPQDRQFILSSKKLLLSDSGFYLCAWTESSPLHFGNGTRLTVT.

The chain has TRBV6-1 and TRBJ2-1; a weak D match, TRBD2 (6 bases). V was clipped by 0 bases and J by 6 bases, with 9 bases between them. Germline V lookup: CDR1 MNHNS, CDR2 SASEGT. The CDR3 contains 14 residues. CDR3 protein: CASSEAAGGNEQFF. As DNA, the CDR3 is TGTGCCAGCAGTGAAGCGGCCGGGGGCAATGAGCAGTTCTTC.

Only one count was recorded for this clone. CDR3: CATSRGASGDYEQYF. The DNA for the CDR3 is TGTGCCACCAGCAGAGGGGCGAGCGGGGACTACGAGCAGTACTTC. The chain carries TRBV15 and TRBJ2-7, with 7 bases lining up with TRBD2. CDR3 length: 15 residues. V dropped 1 base and J dropped 3; count of bases not matched to a gene: 6. The V gene's germline CDR1 is LNHNV and CDR2 YYDKDF (reference sequence).

This clone was seen just once. The rearrangement joins TRBV9 to TRBJ1-1; 7 bases agree with TRBD1. V lost 4 bases, J lost 6 bases, and 15 bases stayed unmatched. The CDR3 covers 16 residues. CDR1 is SGDLS and CDR2 is YYNGEE in the germline V gene. CDR3 protein: CASSSQISGGSPEAFF. For the CDR3, the DNA is TGTGCCAGCAGCTCTCAAATTTCAGGGGGTTCGCCTGAAGCTTTCTTT.

This chain links TRBV2 with TRBJ1-4; D possibly corresponds to TRBD1 (6 bases). Germline assignment: CDR1 SNHLY and CDR2 FYNNEI. There are 17 residues in the CDR3. V shed 0 bases and J shed 8 bases, with 19 bases lying between them. The CDR3 sequence is CASSEALRGAGREKLFF. The DNA for the CDR3 is TGTGCCAGCAGTGAAGCGCTTCGGGGGGCGGGTCGAGAAAAACTGTTTTTT.

The rearrangement joins TRBV7-9 to TRBJ1-4; D is ambiguous. The germline CDR1 and CDR2 sequences are SEHNR and FQNEAQ (reference sequence). The CDR3 contains 12 residues. Trimming shortened V by 1 base and J by 7 bases, and 4 bases separated the two germline ends. The CDR3 sequence is CASSLGVEKLFF. In DNA, the CDR3 is TGTGCCAGCAGCTTAGGAGTTGAAAAACTGTTTTTT.

This chain uses TRBV7-8 with TRBJ2-5, with 13 nucleotides matching TRBD2. CDR3 length: 13 amino acids. Unmatched junction bases numbered 1, after V lost 8 bases and J lost 4 bases. Per germline, CDR1 SGHVS and CDR2 FQNEAQ. CDR3 region: CASGLAGVETQYF. As DNA, the CDR3 is TGTGCCAGCGGACTAGCGGGAGTAGAGACCCAGTACTTC.

The CDR3 loop is CASSRGGIVLAGNTIYF. The CDR3 nucleotides read TGCGCCAGCAGCCGTGGGGGGATAGTATTGGCTGGAAACACCATATATTTT. The gene calls are TRBV4-1 and TRBJ1-3; TRBD1 is a possible D gene (5 bases). Trimming shortened V by 4 bases and J by 2 bases, and 18 bases separated the two germline ends. Germline CDR1 MGHRA, CDR2 YSYEKL. The CDR3 extends over 17 amino acids.

The V call is TRBV7-2, the J call TRBJ1-3; maybe TRBD1 (6 bases). This CDR3 region has 14 residues. V was pared by 5 bases and J by 4 bases, with 12 bases between. Germline V gives CDR1 SGHTA, CDR2 FQGNSA. The CDR3 sequence is CASSGGLVGNTIYF. DNA for the CDR3: TGTGCCAGCAGCGGGGGGCTCGTCGGAAACACCATATATTTT.

This chain connects TRBV30 to TRBJ1-2; D may be TRBD1 (5 bases). Germline CDR1 reads GTSNPN; CDR2 reads SVGIG (reference sequence). This CDR3 is built from 16 residues. With 3 bases removed from V and 2 bases from J, the gap between germline ends came to 19 bases. DNA of the CDR3: TGTGCCTGGAGGCGGGGCAGAGAGAGGTGGAACTATGGCTACACCTTC. The encoded protein is CAWRRGRERWNYGYTF.

This chain joins TRBV10-3 and TRBJ2-4; D not resolved. V gave up 3 bases and J gave up 6 bases, with 9 bases separating them. Germline V gene data show CDR1 as ENHRY and CDR2 as SYGVKD. The CDR3 totals 13 residues. The CDR3: CAISEPGANIQYF. CDR3 DNA sequence: TGTGCCATCAGTGAACCCGGTGCAAACATTCAGTACTTC.